The rows below give T cell receptor beta chains drawn from one sample of a study of blood T cell repertoires in COVID-19. Method: immunoSEQ multiplex PCR; TCRdb's copy keeps in-frame clones and lacks some. The sample includes 200,000 to 300,000 clones, approximately 86% of them seen just once. The source material was peripheral blood. The receptor source for this set is a man aged 40-55 years who had recovered from COVID-19. Each CDR3 is given with its conserved first and last residue. The order of the fields is D gene, clone size, CDR3 length, V gene, J gene, CDR3 protein, CDR3 DNA. A D gene is named only where the DNA matches it firmly. The listing skips clone size in some rows; elsewhere it reads once, few, many or a size class.

D gene: -
clone size: -
CDR3 length: 15
V gene: TRBV15
J gene: TRBJ1-5
CDR3 protein: CATSRTPYSNQPQHF
CDR3 DNA: TGTGCCACCAGCAGGACACCCTATAGCAATCAGCCCCAGCATTTT

D gene: TRBD2
clone size: -
CDR3 length: 14
V gene: TRBV6-5
J gene: TRBJ2-3
CDR3 protein: CASSLGLVGDTQYF
CDR3 DNA: TGTGCCAGCAGTCTCGGACTAGTGGGAGATACGCAGTATTTT

D gene: -
clone size: -
CDR3 length: 15
V gene: TRBV5-4
J gene: TRBJ2-6
CDR3 protein: CASSRRDSGANVLTF
CDR3 DNA: TGTGCCAGCAGCCGCAGGGACTCTGGGGCCAACGTCCTGACTTTC

D gene: -
clone size: -
CDR3 length: 13
V gene: TRBV2
J gene: TRBJ2-1
CDR3 protein: CASSGLAYNEQFF
CDR3 DNA: TGTGCCAGCAGTGGGCTAGCGTACAATGAGCAGTTCTTC

D gene: TRBD2
clone size: once
CDR3 length: 19
V gene: TRBV13
J gene: TRBJ2-1
CDR3 protein: CASSSIGTSGGKRVSEQFF
CDR3 DNA: TGTGCCAGCAGCTCTATCGGGACTAGCGGGGGCAAAAGGGTATCTGAGCAGTTCTTC

D gene: TRBD2
clone size: -
CDR3 length: 15
V gene: TRBV9
J gene: TRBJ2-1
CDR3 protein: CASSETAGGYNEQFF
CDR3 DNA: TGTGCCAGCAGCGAAACAGCGGGAGGGTACAATGAGCAGTTCTTC

D gene: -
clone size: -
CDR3 length: 19
V gene: TRBV19
J gene: TRBJ2-1
CDR3 protein: CASSSGDVGTWSSYNEQFF
CDR3 DNA: TGTGCCAGTAGTAGTGGGGACGTCGGGACTTGGAGCTCCTACAATGAGCAGTTCTTC

D gene: TRBD2
clone size: few
CDR3 length: 15
V gene: TRBV5-5
J gene: TRBJ2-3
CDR3 protein: CASASGDSSTDTQYF
CDR3 DNA: TGTGCCAGCGCTAGCGGGGACTCTAGCACAGATACGCAGTATTTT

D gene: TRBD1
clone size: few
CDR3 length: 17
V gene: TRBV4-3
J gene: TRBJ1-4
CDR3 protein: CASSQKPTGTVNEKLFF
CDR3 DNA: TGCGCCAGCAGCCAAAAGCCAACCGGGACAGTTAATGAAAAACTGTTTTTT

D gene: TRBD2
clone size: -
CDR3 length: 16
V gene: TRBV5-3
J gene: TRBJ2-2
CDR3 protein: CARSPLSGVNTGELFF
CDR3 DNA: TGTGCCAGAAGTCCCCTCAGCGGGGTGAACACCGGGGAGCTGTTTTTT

D gene: TRBD1
clone size: -
CDR3 length: 10
V gene: TRBV24-1
J gene: TRBJ2-4
CDR3 protein: CATSEGQGPF
CDR3 DNA: TGTGCCACCAGTGAAGGACAGGGCCCCTTC

D gene: -
clone size: -
CDR3 length: 13
V gene: TRBV7-2
J gene: TRBJ1-2
CDR3 protein: CASSFASGNGYTF
CDR3 DNA: TGTGCCAGCAGCTTCGCCTCAGGGAACGGCTACACCTTC

D gene: -
clone size: few
CDR3 length: 13
V gene: TRBV21-1
J gene: TRBJ2-1
CDR3 protein: CASGTADYNEQFF
CDR3 DNA: TGTGCCAGCGGGACAGCCGACTACAATGAGCAGTTCTTC

D gene: -
clone size: -
CDR3 length: 13
V gene: TRBV6-6
J gene: TRBJ1-1
CDR3 protein: CASSYSGSTEAFF
CDR3 DNA: TGTGCCAGCAGTTACTCAGGGAGCACTGAAGCTTTCTTT

D gene: TRBD1
clone size: -
CDR3 length: 13
V gene: TRBV30
J gene: TRBJ2-5
CDR3 protein: CAWSATGEETQYF
CDR3 DNA: TGTGCCTGGAGCGCCACAGGGGAAGAGACCCAGTACTTC

D gene: TRBD1
clone size: -
CDR3 length: 15
V gene: TRBV5-1
J gene: TRBJ2-2
CDR3 protein: CASSLWTGGTGELFF
CDR3 DNA: TGCGCCAGCAGCTTATGGACAGGGGGCACCGGGGAGCTGTTTTTT

D gene: -
clone size: -
CDR3 length: 17
V gene: TRBV7-9
J gene: TRBJ2-2
CDR3 protein: CASSLSGVLANTGELFF
CDR3 DNA: TGTGCCAGCAGCTTATCCGGTGTACTGGCGAACACCGGGGAGCTGTTTTTT

D gene: TRBD1
clone size: few
CDR3 length: 14
V gene: TRBV5-3
J gene: TRBJ1-2
CDR3 protein: CARSRGGAGYGYTF
CDR3 DNA: TGTGCCAGAAGCCGAGGGGGCGCTGGCTATGGCTACACCTTC

D gene: -
clone size: few
CDR3 length: 14
V gene: TRBV3-1/TRBV3-2
J gene: TRBJ2-3
CDR3 protein: CASSQDFGVGAQYF
CDR3 DNA: TGTGCCAGCAGCCAAGATTTCGGAGTTGGTGCGCAGTATTTT

D gene: -
clone size: few
CDR3 length: 11
V gene: TRBV7-2
J gene: TRBJ2-2
CDR3 protein: CASSLRRELFF
CDR3 DNA: TGTGCCAGCAGCCTAAGAAGGGAGCTGTTTTTT

D gene: -
clone size: -
CDR3 length: 14
V gene: TRBV19
J gene: TRBJ2-4
CDR3 protein: CASAGGNAKNIQYF
CDR3 DNA: TGTGCTTCCGCTGGGGGGAACGCCAAAAACATTCAGTACTTC

D gene: TRBD2
clone size: -
CDR3 length: 15
V gene: TRBV7-3
J gene: TRBJ2-1
CDR3 protein: CASSFGLAVNNEQFF
CDR3 DNA: TGTGCCAGCAGCTTCGGACTAGCGGTAAACAATGAGCAGTTCTTC